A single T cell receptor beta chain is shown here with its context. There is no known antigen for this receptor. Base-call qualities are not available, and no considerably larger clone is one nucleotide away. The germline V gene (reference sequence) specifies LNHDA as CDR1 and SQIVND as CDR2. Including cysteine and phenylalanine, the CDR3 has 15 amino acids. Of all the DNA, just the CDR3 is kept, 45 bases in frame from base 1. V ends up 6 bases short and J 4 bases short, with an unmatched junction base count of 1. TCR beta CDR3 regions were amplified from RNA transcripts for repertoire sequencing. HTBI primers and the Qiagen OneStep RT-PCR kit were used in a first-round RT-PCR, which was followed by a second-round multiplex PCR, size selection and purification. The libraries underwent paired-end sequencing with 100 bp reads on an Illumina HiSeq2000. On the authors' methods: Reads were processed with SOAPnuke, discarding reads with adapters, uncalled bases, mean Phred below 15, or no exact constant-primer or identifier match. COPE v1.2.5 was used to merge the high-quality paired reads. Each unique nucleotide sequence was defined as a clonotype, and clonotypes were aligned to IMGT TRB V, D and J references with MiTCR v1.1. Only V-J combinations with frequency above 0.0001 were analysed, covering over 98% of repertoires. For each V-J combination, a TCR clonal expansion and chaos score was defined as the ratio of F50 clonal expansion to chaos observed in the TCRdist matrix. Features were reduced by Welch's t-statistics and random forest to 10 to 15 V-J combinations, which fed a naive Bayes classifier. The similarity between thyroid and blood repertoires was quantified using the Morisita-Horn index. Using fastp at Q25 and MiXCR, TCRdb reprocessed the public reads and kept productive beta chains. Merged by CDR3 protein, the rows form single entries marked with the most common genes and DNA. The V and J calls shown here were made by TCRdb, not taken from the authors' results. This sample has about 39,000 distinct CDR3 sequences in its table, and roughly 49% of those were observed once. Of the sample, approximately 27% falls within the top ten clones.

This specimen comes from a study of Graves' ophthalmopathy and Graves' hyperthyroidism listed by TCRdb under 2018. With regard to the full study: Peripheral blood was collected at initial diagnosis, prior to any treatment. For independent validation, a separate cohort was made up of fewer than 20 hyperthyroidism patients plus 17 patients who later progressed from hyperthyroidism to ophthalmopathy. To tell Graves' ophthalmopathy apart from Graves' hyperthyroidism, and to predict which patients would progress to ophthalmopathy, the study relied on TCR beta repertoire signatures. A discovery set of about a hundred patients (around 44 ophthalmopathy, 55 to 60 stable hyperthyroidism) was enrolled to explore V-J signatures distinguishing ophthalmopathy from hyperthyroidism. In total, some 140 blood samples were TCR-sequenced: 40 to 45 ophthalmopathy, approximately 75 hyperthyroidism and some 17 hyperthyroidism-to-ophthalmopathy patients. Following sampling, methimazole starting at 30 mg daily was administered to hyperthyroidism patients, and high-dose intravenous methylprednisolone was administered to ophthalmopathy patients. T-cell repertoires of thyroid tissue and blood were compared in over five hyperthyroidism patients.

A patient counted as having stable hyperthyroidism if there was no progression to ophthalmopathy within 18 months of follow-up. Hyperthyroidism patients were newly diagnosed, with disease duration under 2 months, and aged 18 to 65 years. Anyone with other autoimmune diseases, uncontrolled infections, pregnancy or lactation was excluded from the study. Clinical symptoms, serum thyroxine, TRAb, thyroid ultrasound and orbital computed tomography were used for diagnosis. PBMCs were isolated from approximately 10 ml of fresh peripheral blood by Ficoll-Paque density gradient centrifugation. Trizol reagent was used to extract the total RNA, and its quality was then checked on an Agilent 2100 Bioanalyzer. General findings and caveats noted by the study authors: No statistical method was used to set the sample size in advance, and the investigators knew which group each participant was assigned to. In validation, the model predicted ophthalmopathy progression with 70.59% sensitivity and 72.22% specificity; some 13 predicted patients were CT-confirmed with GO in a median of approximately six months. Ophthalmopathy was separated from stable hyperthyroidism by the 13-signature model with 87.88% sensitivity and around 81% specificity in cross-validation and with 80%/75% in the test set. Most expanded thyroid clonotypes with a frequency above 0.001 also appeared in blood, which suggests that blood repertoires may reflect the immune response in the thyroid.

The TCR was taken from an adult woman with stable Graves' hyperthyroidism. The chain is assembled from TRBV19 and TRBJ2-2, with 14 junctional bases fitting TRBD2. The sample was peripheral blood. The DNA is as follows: TGTGCCAGTAGGACTAGCGGGAGGGTCACCGGGGAGCTGTTTTTT. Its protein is CASRTSGRVTGELFF.